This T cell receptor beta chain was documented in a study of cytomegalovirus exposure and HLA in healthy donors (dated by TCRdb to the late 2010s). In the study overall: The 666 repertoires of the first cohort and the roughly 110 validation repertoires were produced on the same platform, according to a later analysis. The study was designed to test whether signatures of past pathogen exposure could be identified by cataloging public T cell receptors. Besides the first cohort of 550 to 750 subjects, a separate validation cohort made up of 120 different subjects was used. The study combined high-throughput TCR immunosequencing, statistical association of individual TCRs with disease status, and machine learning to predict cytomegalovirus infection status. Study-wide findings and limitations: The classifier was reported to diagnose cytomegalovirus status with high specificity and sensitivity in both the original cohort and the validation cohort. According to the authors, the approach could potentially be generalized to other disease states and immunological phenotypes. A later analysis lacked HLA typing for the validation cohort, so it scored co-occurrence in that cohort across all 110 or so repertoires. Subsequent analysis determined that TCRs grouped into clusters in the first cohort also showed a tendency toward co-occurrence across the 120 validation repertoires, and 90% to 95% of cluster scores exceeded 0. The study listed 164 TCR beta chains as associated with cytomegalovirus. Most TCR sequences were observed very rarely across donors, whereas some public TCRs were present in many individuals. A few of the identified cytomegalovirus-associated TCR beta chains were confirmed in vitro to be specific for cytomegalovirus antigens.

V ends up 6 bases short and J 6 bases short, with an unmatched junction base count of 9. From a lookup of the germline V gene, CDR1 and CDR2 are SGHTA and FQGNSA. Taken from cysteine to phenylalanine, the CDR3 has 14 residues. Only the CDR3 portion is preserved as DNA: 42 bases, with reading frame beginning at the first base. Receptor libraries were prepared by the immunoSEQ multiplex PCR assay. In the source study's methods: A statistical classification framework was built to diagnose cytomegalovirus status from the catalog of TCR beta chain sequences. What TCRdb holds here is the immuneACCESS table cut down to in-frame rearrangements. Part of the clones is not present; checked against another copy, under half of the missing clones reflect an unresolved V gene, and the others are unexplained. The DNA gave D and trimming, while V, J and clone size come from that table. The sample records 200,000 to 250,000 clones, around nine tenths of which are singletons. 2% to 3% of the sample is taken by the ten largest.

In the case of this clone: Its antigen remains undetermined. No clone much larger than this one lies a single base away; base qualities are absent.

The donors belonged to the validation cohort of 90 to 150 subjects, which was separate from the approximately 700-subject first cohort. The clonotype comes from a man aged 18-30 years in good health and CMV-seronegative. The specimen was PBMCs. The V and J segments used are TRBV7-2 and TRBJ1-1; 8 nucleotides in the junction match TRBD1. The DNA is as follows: TGTGCCAGCAGGGCTACGGACAGGGTGGCTGAAGCTTTCTTT. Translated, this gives CASRATDRVAEAFF. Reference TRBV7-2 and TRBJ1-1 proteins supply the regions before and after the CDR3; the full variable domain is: GAGVSQSPSNKVTEKGKDVELRCDPISGHTALYWYRQSLGQGLEFLIYFQGNSAPDKSGLPSDRFSAERTGGSVSTLTIQRTQQEDSAVYLCASRATDRVAEAFFGQGTRLTVV.